This TCR beta chain was documented in a study of blood T cell repertoires in COVID-19. Germline V gives CDR1 MDHEN, CDR2 SYDVKM. V gave up 1 base and J gave up 5 bases, with 15 bases separating them. The CDR3 spans 15 residues. Produced via immunoSEQ multiplex PCR; TCRdb's table is partial and in-frame only. The table has roughly 90,000 clones, 80% to 90% seen once; the top ten hold approximately 5.2%. The receptor was isolated from a woman of 80 years or more with active COVID-19. The sample consisted of peripheral blood. The chain joins TRBV28 to TRBJ2-7, with D tentatively TRBD1 (6 bases). Here the CDR3 DNA reads TGTGCCAGCAGTTTATCACTGGGGGCAGGGGACGAGCAGTACTTC. Residues: CASSLSLGAGDEQYF.